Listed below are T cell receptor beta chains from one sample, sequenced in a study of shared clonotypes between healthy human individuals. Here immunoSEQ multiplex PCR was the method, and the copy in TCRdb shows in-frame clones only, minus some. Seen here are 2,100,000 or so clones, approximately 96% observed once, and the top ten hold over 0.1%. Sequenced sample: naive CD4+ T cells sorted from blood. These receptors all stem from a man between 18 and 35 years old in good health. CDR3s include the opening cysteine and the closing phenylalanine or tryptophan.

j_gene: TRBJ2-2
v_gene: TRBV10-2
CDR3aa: CASSESGLDTGELFF

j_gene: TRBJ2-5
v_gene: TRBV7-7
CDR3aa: CASSLYHYRDEKTQYF

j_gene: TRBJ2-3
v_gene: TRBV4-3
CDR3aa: CASSQDGPDTQYF

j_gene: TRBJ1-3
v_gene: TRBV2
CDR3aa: CASRGSGNTIYF

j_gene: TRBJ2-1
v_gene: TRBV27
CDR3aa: CASSLSLQTKAYNEQFF

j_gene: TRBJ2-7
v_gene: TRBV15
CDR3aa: CATSSPSKGHSYEQYF

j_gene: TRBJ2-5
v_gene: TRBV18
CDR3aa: CASSPLMVDETQYF

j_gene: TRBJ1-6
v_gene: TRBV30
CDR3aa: CAWSARGRGTSPLHF

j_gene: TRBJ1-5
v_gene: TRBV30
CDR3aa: CAWSYPGGIKGNQPQHF

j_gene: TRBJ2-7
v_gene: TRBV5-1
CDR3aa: CASSLTYEQYF

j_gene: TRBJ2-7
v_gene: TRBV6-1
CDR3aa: CASGDRLSYEQYF

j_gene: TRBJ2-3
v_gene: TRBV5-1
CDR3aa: CASSLSSGRGTDTQYF

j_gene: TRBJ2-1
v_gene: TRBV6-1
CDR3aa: CASSEMGLAGYNEQFF

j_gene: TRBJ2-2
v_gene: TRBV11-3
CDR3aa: CASSPTGVGNTGELFF

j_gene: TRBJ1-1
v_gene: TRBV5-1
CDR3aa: CASSFRLGTEAFF

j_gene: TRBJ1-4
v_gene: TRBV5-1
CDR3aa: CASSLALVKGTDSSTNEKLFF

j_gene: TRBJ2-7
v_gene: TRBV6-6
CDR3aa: CAIRQGAFYEQYF

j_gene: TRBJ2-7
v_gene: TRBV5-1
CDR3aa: CASSLTGLAYEQYF

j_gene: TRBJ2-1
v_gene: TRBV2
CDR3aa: CASSLDRGNEQFF

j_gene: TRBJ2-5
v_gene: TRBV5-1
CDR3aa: CASSPSAGGPKETQYF

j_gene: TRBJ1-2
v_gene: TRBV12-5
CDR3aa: CASGLVQGQGANNYGYTF

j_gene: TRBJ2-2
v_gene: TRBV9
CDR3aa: CASSVAPGIAGDTGELFF

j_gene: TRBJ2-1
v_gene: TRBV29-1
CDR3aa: CSVRDRGEYNEQFF

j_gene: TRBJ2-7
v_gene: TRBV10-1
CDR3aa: CASSESWKYEQYF

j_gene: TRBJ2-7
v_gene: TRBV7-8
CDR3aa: CASSLTPLYEQYF

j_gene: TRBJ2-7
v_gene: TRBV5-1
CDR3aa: CASSLGPKREASDEQYF

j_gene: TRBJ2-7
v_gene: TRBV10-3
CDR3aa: CAISGQGAFYEQYF

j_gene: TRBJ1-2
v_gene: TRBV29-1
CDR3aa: CSVRGGEDGYTF

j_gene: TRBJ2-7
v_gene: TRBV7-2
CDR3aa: CASSRERGTASYEQYF

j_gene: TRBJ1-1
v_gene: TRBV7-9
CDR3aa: CASSNLQLIQGAAAFF

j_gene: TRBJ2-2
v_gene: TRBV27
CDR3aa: CASSLSNTGELFF

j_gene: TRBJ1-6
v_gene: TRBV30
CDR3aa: CAWETGVNSPLHF

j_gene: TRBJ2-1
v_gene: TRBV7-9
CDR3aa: CASSLGASGVNEQFF

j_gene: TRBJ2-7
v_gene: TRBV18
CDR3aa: CASSPGGGPYEQYF

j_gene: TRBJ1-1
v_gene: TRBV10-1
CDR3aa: CASSDARRGRDTEAFF

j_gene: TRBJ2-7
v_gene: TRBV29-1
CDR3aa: CSVVKGLAGYEQYF

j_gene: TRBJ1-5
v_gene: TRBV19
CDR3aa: CASRITGGINQPQHF

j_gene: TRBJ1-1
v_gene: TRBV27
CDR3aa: CASSFVPMNTEAFF

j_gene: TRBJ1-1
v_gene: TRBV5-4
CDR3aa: CASSSSGATEAFF

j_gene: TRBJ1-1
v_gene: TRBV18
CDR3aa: CASSSKGGLGAFF

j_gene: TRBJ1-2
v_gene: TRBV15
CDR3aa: CATSRSGNYGYTF

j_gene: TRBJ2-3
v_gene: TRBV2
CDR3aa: CASIRAGLATDTQYF

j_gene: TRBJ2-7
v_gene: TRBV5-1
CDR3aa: CASSLAGGHEQYF

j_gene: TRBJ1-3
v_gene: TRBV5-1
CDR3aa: CASSVGNTIYF

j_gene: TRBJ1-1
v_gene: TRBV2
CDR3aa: CATNPDRVNTEAFF

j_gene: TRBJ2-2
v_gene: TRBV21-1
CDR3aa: CASSTDGLAAGGTGELFF

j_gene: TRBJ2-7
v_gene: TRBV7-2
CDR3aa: CASSLTAERREQYF

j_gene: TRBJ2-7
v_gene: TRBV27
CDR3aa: CASTSGRASYEQYF

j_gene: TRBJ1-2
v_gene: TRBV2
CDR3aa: CASSVDIYGYTF

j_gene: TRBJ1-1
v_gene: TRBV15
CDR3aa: CATSSQGGGTEAFF

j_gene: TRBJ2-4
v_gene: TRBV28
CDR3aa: CASSLWTGTGAEAKNIQYF

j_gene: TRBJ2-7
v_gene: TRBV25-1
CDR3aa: CASRDPYSYEQYF

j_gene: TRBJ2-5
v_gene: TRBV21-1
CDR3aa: CASSKEFQGSLRETQYF